The 8 T cell receptor beta chains reported below all come from one sample, sequenced in a study of OX40 agonist ivuxolimab in advanced cancers. Profiled with immunoSEQ multiplex PCR; TCRdb holds only in-frame clones, not every one. The sample consists of 58,000 or so clones, approximately 87% of them appearing once. The sample was CD4+ or CD8+ T cells sorted from blood, taken in a trial of the OX40 agonist ivuxolimab. These TCRs come from an adult with an advanced solid tumor such as melanoma, head and neck, liver or kidney cancer.

The chain combines TRBV6-5 with TRBJ1-2; D is uncertain. This CDR3 region has 15 residues. V was cut by 5 bases and J by 3 bases, with 16 bases left in between. Germline V CDR1 and CDR2: MNHEY, SVGAGI. CDR3 sequence reads: CASSPHSGIDYGYTF. The CDR3 region has the DNA TGTGCCAGCAGTCCTCACTCGGGGATCGACTATGGCTACACCTTC.

The V gene is TRBV9, the J gene TRBJ1-2, with 8 nucleotides matching TRBD1. V lost 2 bases and J lost 4; bases outside the gene matches: 7. Germline CDR1 and CDR2: SGDLS and YYNGEE. This CDR3 has 15 residues. DNA for the CDR3: TGTGCCAGCAGCGTTCAGGGGGCGCCTACCTATGGCTACACCTTC. It translates to CASSVQGAPTYGYTF.

The chain joins TRBV7-9 to TRBJ2-1; 10 nucleotides line up with TRBD2. This CDR3 is built from 16 residues. Germline loops: CDR1 SEHNR, CDR2 FQNEAQ (reference sequence). The junction had 6 bases not matched to a gene; V was cut back by 5 bases and J by 2 bases. DNA of the CDR3: TGTGCCAGCAGCCTAACAGCGGGGGGGCCCTACAATGAGCAGTTCTTC. Residues: CASSLTAGGPYNEQFF.

V gene TRBV5-1 combines with J gene TRBJ1-5, with 12 bases matching TRBD1. Germline lookup yields CDR1 SGHRS and CDR2 YFSETQ. The CDR3 has 16 amino acids. With V trimmed by 9 bases and J by 6 bases, 13 bases remained unmatched. The CDR3 sequence: CATRTRDRGLSQPQHF. CDR3 nucleotides: TGCGCCACCCGTACCCGGGACAGGGGGCTGAGTCAGCCCCAGCATTTT.

The chain carries TRBV6-1 and TRBJ2-2; TRBD2 might be the D (5 bases). The CDR3 sequence is 15 residues long. The V end was cut by 4 bases, the J end by 0 bases, with 9 bases between. The germline gives CDR1 MNHNS, CDR2 SASEGT. This CDR3 is CASSGGLTNTGELFF. The CDR3 DNA reads as TGTGCCAGCAGTGGAGGACTCACGAACACCGGGGAGCTGTTTTTT.

The gene calls are TRBV5-1 and TRBJ2-3, with 12 bases matching TRBD1. V gave up 7 bases and J gave up 5 bases; unmatched junction bases: 8. The CDR3 spans 15 residues. CDR1 and CDR2 from the germline V gene are SGHRS and YFSETQ. The CDR3 DNA is TGCGCCAGCGTCCCGGGACAGGGGGCTAGAGATACGCAGTATTTT. It is translated as CASVPGQGARDTQYF.

This chain links TRBV7-8 with TRBJ1-2; 7 bases align to TRBD1. Germline values: CDR1 SGHVS, CDR2 FQNEAQ. The CDR3 contains 13 residues. The junction had 5 bases not matched to a gene; V was cut back by 5 bases and J by 5 bases. CDR3 bases: TGTGCCAGCAGCCCCCAGGGGGGGTATGGCTACACCTTC. Amino acids: CASSPQGGYGYTF.

The chain carries TRBV25-1 and TRBJ1-1; no firm D call. The CDR3 is made up of 13 amino acids. From germline, CDR1 is MGHDK and CDR2 SYGVNS. Trimming took 4 bases from V and 1 from J, leaving 7 bases between them. The CDR3 DNA reads TGTGCCAGCAGTGCAGCAAAGAACACTGAAGCTTTCTTT. Translating gives CASSAAKNTEAFF.